These T cell receptor beta chains were read from a single sample in a study of radiotherapy plus CTLA-4 blockade in lung cancer. Produced via immunoSEQ multiplex PCR; TCRdb's table is partial and in-frame only. Found here are some 92,000 clones, 80% to 85% of them singletons; the top ten hold about 3.5%. Sequenced material: peripheral blood, taken from a patient treated with radiotherapy plus ipilimumab. These TCRs come from a human donor with non-small cell lung cancer who had a partial response to radiotherapy plus ipilimumab. Each CDR3 is given with its conserved first and last residue. Fields, in order: clone size, J gene, D gene, V gene, CDR3 DNA, CDR3 protein. The D gene is left open where the match is weak. Size is stated for part of the rows, as once, few or many counts, or as a class when the clone is expanded.

NA TRBJ2-2 TRBD2 TRBV6-5 TGTGCCAGCGCCCTTAGCGGGAGGACCGGGGAGCTGTTTTTT CASALSGRTGELFF
NA TRBJ2-2 NA TRBV5-1 TGCGCCAGCAGCGCTAGCCGTAACACCGGGGAGCTGTTTTTT CASSASRNTGELFF
once TRBJ2-5 NA TRBV15 TGTGCCACCAGCAGAGCCTCGGGATCAGCGGTCCAAGAGACCCAGTACTTC CATSRASGSAVQETQYF
NA TRBJ1-5 NA TRBV28 TGTGCCAGCACCGTTCCCGGGTTCCTACACAATCAGCCCCAGCATTTT CASTVPGFLHNQPQHF
NA TRBJ1-4 NA TRBV19 TGTGCCAGTAGTTACTCGCTTGGACAGCCAACTAATGAAAAACTGTTTTTT CASSYSLGQPTNEKLFF
NA TRBJ1-5 NA TRBV19 TGTGCCAGTACTCTACAGGGAGTCGGGCATCAGCCCCAGCATTTT CASTLQGVGHQPQHF
few TRBJ2-1 TRBD1 TRBV29-1 TGCAGCGCCGCGGCGGGCAGGGGGCATGATGAGCAGTTCTTC CSAAAGRGHDEQFF
NA TRBJ2-3 TRBD1 TRBV7-3 TGTGCCAGCAGCCCCCGGGACAGTGGGACAGATACGCAGTATTTT CASSPRDSGTDTQYF
few TRBJ1-2 NA TRBV30 TGTGCGGAGGGGGAGGGGTATGGCTACACCTTC CAEGEGYGYTF
few TRBJ1-1 TRBD1 TRBV11-2 TGTGCCAGCAGGACAGGGGGCTCCGACACTGAAGCTTTCTTT CASRTGGSDTEAFF
NA TRBJ2-5 NA TRBV10-3 TGTGCCATCAGCCGGGTTCAGCAAGAGACCCAGTACTTC CAISRVQQETQYF
few TRBJ2-1 NA TRBV29-1 TGCAGCGTTGAGGAGGTGTCTATTGGCAAGGAGCAGTTCTTC CSVEEVSIGKEQFF
NA TRBJ2-3 TRBD2 TRBV6-1 TGTGCCGGACGACTAGCGGGGCTGGGTGGAGATACGCAGTATTTT CAGRLAGLGGDTQYF
NA TRBJ1-1 TRBD1 TRBV15 TGTGCCACCAGCAGGGTTACAGGGGCTTGGAGTGAAGCTTTCTTT CATSRVTGAWSEAFF
NA TRBJ1-6 TRBD1 TRBV5-1 TGCGCCAGCAGCCCTGACAGGGGCGTCGATTCACCCCTCCACTTT CASSPDRGVDSPLHF
NA TRBJ2-1 TRBD2 TRBV9 TGTGCCAGCTCCGGACTAGCGGCCTGGAATGAGCAGTTCTTC CASSGLAAWNEQFF
NA TRBJ1-4 NA TRBV5-1 TGCGCCAGCAGCTCGGGTGGCTCACTCAATGAAAAACTGTTTTTT CASSSGGSLNEKLFF
NA TRBJ1-2 TRBD1 TRBV5-1 TGCGCCAGCAGCTTGACTGGGACAGGGACCTTTATGAATGGCTACACCTTC CASSLTGTGTFMNGYTF
NA TRBJ1-4 TRBD1 TRBV6-5 TGTGCCAGCAGTTCAAACCCGGGACAGGGAGGCGAAAAACTGTTTTTT CASSSNPGQGGEKLFF
NA TRBJ2-3 NA TRBV10-1 TGCGCCAGCAGTGGAGGCTTAACAGATACGCAGTATTTT CASSGGLTDTQYF
NA TRBJ2-2 TRBD2 TRBV6-5 TGTGCCAGCAGTTACTCCGGGCTAGCGGTCGGCTGGGAGCTGTTTTTT CASSYSGLAVGWELFF
NA TRBJ2-7 NA TRBV20-1 TGCAGTGCTATGGACAACTACGAGCAGTACTTC CSAMDNYEQYF
NA TRBJ2-1 TRBD2 TRBV7-3 TGTGCCAGCAGCTTAAAACTAGCGGTCTACAATGAGCAGTTCTTC CASSLKLAVYNEQFF
NA TRBJ1-1 TRBD1 TRBV7-3 TGTGCCAGCAGCTTAAGGCCCTGGACAGGGCCGAACACTGAAGCTTTCTTT CASSLRPWTGPNTEAFF
once TRBJ2-7 NA TRBV7-6 TGTGCCAGCAGCCCGAGAGGCTCCTTAGCCTACGAGCAGTACTTC CASSPRGSLAYEQYF
NA TRBJ2-4 TRBD1 TRBV19 TGTGCCAGTAGTCAGACAGGGGGCGCGAACATTCAGTACTTC CASSQTGGANIQYF
NA TRBJ2-6 TRBD1 TRBV28 TGTGCCAGCACAAGGACAGGGGGCTACGGGGCCAACGTCCTGACTTTC CASTRTGGYGANVLTF
few TRBJ1-4 NA TRBV7-9 TGTGCCAGCAGCTGGAAGGACACATCTGAAAAACTGTTTTTT CASSWKDTSEKLFF
NA TRBJ2-5 TRBD2 TRBV28 TGTGCCAGCAGTTTAGCGGGAGGCAGGGAGACCCAGTACTTC CASSLAGGRETQYF
NA TRBJ2-7 NA TRBV5-8 TGTGCCAGCAGCTTAGTTTTGAGCCAGGGGTCCTACGAGCAGTACTTC CASSLVLSQGSYEQYF
NA TRBJ2-2 TRBD2 TRBV11-3 TGTGCCAGCAGCGGTACTAGCGGGAGGCCTAACACCGGGGAGCTGTTTTTT CASSGTSGRPNTGELFF
once TRBJ2-7 TRBD2 TRBV7-2 TGTGCCAGCAGCTCGACTAGCGGGGCTACCTACGAGCAGTACTTC CASSSTSGATYEQYF
NA TRBJ1-1 NA TRBV16 TGTGCCAGCAGCCAATTCAAAGGGGACACTGAAGCTTTCTTT CASSQFKGDTEAFF
once TRBJ2-1 TRBD1 TRBV9 TGTGCCAGCAGCACCGCCTTGGACAGGTATGAGCAGTTCTTC CASSTALDRYEQFF
NA TRBJ1-2 NA TRBV27 TGTGCCAGCAAGGGGGGGGCAGACTATGGCTACACCTTC CASKGGADYGYTF
NA TRBJ2-2 TRBD2 TRBV7-6 TGTGCCAGCAGCTTCGGGGTGCCAGCGGGAGTAATGTCCGGGGAGCTGTTTTTT CASSFGVPAGVMSGELFF
NA TRBJ2-6 NA TRBV4-1 TGCGCCAGCAATGATCCCTTGGGCTACTCTGGGGCCAACGTCCTGACTTTC CASNDPLGYSGANVLTF
NA TRBJ2-7 TRBD2 TRBV11-2 TGTGCCAGCAGCGGACTAGCGGGAGGCCCTCGGCCGGGGCACGAGCAGTACTTC CASSGLAGGPRPGHEQYF
NA TRBJ2-1 NA TRBV28 TGTGCCAGCATTGGCGGATACAATGAGCAGTTCTTC CASIGGYNEQFF
NA TRBJ2-3 TRBD1 TRBV10-3 TGTGCCATCAGTGGCGCTACAGGGGGCCGGGAAGATACGCAGTATTTT CAISGATGGREDTQYF
NA TRBJ2-5 TRBD2 TRBV5-4 TGTGCCAGCAGATTCCGGGGGGGGAAGGAGACCCAGTACTTC CASRFRGGKETQYF
NA TRBJ1-5 NA TRBV10-2 TGCGCCAGCAGTTCTACAGGGCGGTGGCAGCCCCAGCATTTT CASSSTGRWQPQHF
NA TRBJ2-4 NA TRBV19 TGTGCCAGTAGTGATCACAAGAAAAACATTCAGTACTTC CASSDHKKNIQYF
NA TRBJ2-7 TRBD1 TRBV6-5 TGTGCCAGCAGTAAGAACAGGGACAGCACCTACGAGCAGTACTTC CASSKNRDSTYEQYF
NA TRBJ2-7 TRBD1 TRBV4-1 TGCGCCAGCAGCCAACTCCTCGGTGGACAGGGTGTTTACGAGCAGTACTTC CASSQLLGGQGVYEQYF
NA TRBJ2-7 NA TRBV7-2 TGTGCCAGCAGTTCCTCTACCATAGCGGCCACCTACGAGCAGTACTTC CASSSSTIAATYEQYF
NA TRBJ2-7 NA TRBV27 TGTGCCAGAGAAGCGGCACGGTACGAGCAGTACTTC CAREAARYEQYF
NA TRBJ2-7 NA TRBV18 TGTGCCAGCTCGCCTGTACAGGGCTACGAGCAGTACTTC CASSPVQGYEQYF
once TRBJ2-1 NA TRBV30 TGTGCCTGGAGCCTCGACACTTACAATGAGCAGTTCTTC CAWSLDTYNEQFF
few TRBJ1-2 NA TRBV28 TGTGCCAGCAGGCGACAGAAACCTTATGGCTACACCTTC CASRRQKPYGYTF
few TRBJ2-7 TRBD1 TRBV19 TGTGCCAGTAGTATAAGGACAGGGGACGAGCAGTACTTC CASSIRTGDEQYF
few TRBJ1-5 NA TRBV11-2 TGTGCCAGCAGCTTAGGGGGCTTTAGCAATCAGCCCCAGCATTTT CASSLGGFSNQPQHF